The sequence of this T cell receptor (beta chain) was determined in a study of blood T cell repertoires in COVID-19. Trimming stripped 5 bases from V and 5 bases from J, with 6 bases between. The CDR3 loop spans 11 amino acids. Measured with immunoSEQ multiplex PCR; TCRdb has only the in-frame clones, and not every one. The sample has about 110,000 clones, 76% seen once. This sequence joins TRBV12-3 or TRBV12-4 and TRBJ1-1; D gene ambiguous. The receptor comes from a woman at least 80 years old with acute or convalescent COVID-19. Input material: peripheral blood. CDR3 amino acids: CASSIQTEAFF. The CDR3 nucleotides are TGTGCCAGCAGTATACAAACTGAAGCTTTCTTT.